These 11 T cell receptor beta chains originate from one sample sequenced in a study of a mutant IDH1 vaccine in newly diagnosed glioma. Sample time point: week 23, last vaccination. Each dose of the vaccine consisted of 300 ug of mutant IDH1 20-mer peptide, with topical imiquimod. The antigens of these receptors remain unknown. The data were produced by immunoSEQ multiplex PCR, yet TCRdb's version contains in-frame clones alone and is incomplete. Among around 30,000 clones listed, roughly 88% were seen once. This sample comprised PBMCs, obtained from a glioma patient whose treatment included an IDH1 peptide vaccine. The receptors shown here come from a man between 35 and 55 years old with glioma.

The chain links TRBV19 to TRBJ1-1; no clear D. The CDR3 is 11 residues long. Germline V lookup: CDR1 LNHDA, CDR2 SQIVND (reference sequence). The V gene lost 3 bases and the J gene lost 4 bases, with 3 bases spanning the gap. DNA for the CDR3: TGTGCCAGTAGTATGCTCACTGAAGCTTTCTTT. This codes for CASSMLTEAFF.

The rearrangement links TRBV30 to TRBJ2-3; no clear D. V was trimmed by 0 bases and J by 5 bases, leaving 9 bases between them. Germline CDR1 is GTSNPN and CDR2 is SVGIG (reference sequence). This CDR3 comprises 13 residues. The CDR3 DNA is TGTGCCTGGAGTGTTGGACCCGTAGATACGCAGTATTTT. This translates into CAWSVGPVDTQYF.

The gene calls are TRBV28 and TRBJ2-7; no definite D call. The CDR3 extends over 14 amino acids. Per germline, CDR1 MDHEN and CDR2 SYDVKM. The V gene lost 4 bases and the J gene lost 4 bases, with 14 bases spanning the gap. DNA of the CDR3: TGTGCCAGCAGTTCCGCCCGACGGAAATACGAGCAGTACTTC. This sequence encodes CASSSARRKYEQYF.

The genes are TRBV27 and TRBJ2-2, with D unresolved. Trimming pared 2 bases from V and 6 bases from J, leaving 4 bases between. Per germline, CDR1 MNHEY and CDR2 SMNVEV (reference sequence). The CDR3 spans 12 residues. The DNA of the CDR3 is TGTGCCAGCAGTTTAGTCCCCGGGGAGCTGTTTTTT. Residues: CASSLVPGELFF.

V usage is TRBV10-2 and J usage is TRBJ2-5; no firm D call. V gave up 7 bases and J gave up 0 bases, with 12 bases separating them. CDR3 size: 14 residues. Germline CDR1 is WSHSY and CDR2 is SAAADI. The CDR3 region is CASKEFVYQETQYF. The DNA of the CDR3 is TGCGCCAGCAAGGAGTTTGTGTACCAAGAGACCCAGTACTTC.

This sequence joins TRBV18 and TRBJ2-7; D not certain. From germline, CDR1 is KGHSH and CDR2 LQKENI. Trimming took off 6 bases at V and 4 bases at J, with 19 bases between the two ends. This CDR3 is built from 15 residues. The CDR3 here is CASSPTQRDRYEQYF. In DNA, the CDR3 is TGTGCCAGCTCCCCGACTCAGAGAGATCGGTACGAGCAGTACTTC.

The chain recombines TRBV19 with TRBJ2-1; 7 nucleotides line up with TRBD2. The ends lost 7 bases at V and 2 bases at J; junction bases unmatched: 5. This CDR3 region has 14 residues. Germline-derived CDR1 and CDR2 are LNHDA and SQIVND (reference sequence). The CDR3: CASTGLAAYNEQFF. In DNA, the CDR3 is TGTGCCAGTACCGGCCTAGCGGCCTACAATGAGCAGTTCTTC.

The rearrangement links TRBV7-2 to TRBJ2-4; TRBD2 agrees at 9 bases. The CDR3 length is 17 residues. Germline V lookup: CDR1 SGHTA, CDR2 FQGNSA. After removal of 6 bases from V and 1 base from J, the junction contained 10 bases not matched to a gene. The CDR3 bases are TGTGCCAGCAGTGATGGGGCGGGAGGGCTGGCCAAAAACATTCAGTACTTC. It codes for CASSDGAGGLAKNIQYF.

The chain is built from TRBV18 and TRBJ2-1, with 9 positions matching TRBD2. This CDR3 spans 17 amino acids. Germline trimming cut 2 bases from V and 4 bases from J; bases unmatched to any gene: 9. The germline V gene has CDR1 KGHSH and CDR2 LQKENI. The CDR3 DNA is TGTGCCAGCTCACCATACGTAGGTAGCGGGGGATACAATGAGCAGTTCTTC. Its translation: CASSPYVGSGGYNEQFF.

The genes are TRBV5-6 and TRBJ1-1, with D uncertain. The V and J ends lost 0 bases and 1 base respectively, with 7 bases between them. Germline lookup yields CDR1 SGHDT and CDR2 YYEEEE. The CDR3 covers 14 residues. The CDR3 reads CASSLVFRNTEAFF. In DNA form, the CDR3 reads TGTGCCAGCAGCTTGGTATTCAGGAACACTGAAGCTTTCTTT.

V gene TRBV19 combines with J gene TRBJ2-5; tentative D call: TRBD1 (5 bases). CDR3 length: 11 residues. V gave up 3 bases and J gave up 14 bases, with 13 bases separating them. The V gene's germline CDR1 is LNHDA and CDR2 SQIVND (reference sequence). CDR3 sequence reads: CASSIQQAKYF. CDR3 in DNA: TGTGCCAGTAGTATTCAACAGGCCAAATACTTC.